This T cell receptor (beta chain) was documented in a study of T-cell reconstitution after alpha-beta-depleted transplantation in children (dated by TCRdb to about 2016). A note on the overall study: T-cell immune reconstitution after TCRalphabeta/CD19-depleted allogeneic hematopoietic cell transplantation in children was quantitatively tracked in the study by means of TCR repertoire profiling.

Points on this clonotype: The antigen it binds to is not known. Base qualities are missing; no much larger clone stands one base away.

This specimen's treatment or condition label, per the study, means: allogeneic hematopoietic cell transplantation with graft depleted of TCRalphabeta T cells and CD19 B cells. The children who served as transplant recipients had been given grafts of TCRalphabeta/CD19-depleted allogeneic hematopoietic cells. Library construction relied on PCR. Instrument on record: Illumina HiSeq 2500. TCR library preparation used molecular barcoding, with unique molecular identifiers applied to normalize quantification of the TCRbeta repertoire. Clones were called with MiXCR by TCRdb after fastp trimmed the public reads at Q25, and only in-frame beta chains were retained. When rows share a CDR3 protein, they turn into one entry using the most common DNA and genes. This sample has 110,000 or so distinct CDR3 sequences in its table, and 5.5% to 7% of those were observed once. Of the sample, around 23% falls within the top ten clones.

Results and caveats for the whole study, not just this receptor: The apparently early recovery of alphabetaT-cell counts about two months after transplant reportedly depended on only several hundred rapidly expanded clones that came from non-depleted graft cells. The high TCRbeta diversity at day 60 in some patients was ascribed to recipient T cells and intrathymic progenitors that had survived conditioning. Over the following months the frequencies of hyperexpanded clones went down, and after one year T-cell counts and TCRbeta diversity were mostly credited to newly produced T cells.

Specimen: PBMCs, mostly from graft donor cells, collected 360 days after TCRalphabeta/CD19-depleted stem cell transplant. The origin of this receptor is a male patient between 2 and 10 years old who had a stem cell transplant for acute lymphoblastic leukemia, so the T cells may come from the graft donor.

Here is the DNA: TGTGCCAGCAACACGGGGGACTTAGCAAATCAGCCCCAGCATTTT. It translates to CASNTGDLANQPQHF. The sequence is built from TRBV28 and TRBJ1-5; a tentative D match to TRBD1 spans 5 bases. V and J lose 7 bases and 4 bases, and a span of 17 bases separates them. Counted from cysteine to phenylalanine, this CDR3 has 15 amino acids. Only the CDR3 part of the read is kept: 45 bases, read in frame from the first base. Based on the germline V gene, the CDR1 and CDR2 sequences are MDHEN and SYDVKM.